The 28 T cell receptor beta chains in this list originate from one sample, sequenced in a study of shared clonotypes between healthy human individuals. Using immunoSEQ multiplex PCR, the repertoire was profiled, and TCRdb retains in-frame clones only, with some absent. The sample lists about 1 million clones, roughly 80% occurring once. Sequenced: memory CD4+ T cells sorted from blood. Described subset: CD45RA-negative fraction. The receptors were sampled from a man aged 18 to 35 in good health.

The chain joins TRBV11-2 to TRBJ2-1; D unclear. This CDR3 contains 12 residues. Trimming left V 0 bases short and J 12 bases short, with 9 bases between. CDR1 is SGHAT, CDR2 FQNNGV, per germline. CDR3 DNA sequence: TGTGCCAGCAGCTTAGATCGCGGTGGGCAGTTCTTC. It is translated as CASSLDRGGQFF. Complete variable domain (other parts from reference TRBV11-2 and TRBJ2-1): EAGVAQSPRYKIIEKRQSVAFWCNPISGHATLYWYQQILGQGPKLLIQFQNNGVVDDSQLPKDRFSAERLKGVDSTLKIQPAKLEDSAVYLCASSLDRGGQFFGPGTRLTVL.

V usage is TRBV2 and J usage is TRBJ2-5; D gene uncertain. CDR1 and CDR2 from the germline V gene are SNHLY and FYNNEI. The CDR3 loop spans 13 amino acids. V was cut by 4 bases and J by 3 bases, with 9 bases left in between. The DNA of the CDR3 is TGTGCCAGCAGTGTTAGGCCGGAAGAGACCCAGTACTTC. Translation: CASSVRPEETQYF.

The chain couples TRBV5-1 to TRBJ2-5, with D possibly TRBD2 on 5 matching bases. Trimming took 3 bases from V and 2 from J, leaving 11 bases between them. The CDR3 runs to 14 residues. Germline CDR1 and CDR2: SGHRS and YFSETQ. CDR3 amino acids: CASSSEAGQETQYF. As DNA, the CDR3 is TGCGCCAGCAGCTCGGAGGCAGGTCAAGAGACCCAGTACTTC.

There are a few counts of this clone. This may come from a read error, since a much larger clone is one base off. This chain connects TRBV27 to TRBJ1-2; 7 bases agree with TRBD1. V lost 4 bases and J lost 4; bases outside the gene matches: 3. The CDR3 covers 13 residues. CDR1 MNHEY and CDR2 SMNVEV come from the germline V gene (reference sequence). The CDR3 coding sequence is TGTGCCAGCAGTTCGACAGGGACCTATGGCTACACCTTC. Protein product: CASSSTGTYGYTF.

The rearrangement joins TRBV15 to TRBJ2-5; 11 bases are a match to TRBD1. The CDR3 contains 16 residues. With 5 bases clipped from V and 4 bases from J, the junction kept 9 bases outside the gene matches. Germline loops: CDR1 LNHNV, CDR2 YYDKDF (reference sequence). The CDR3 is CATSPGDRGSGETQYF. CDR3 sequence (DNA): TGTGCCACCAGCCCGGGGGACAGGGGGTCGGGAGAGACCCAGTACTTC.

The rearrangement links TRBV7-3 to TRBJ2-3; 14 nucleotides match TRBD2. Germline lookup yields CDR1 SGHTA and CDR2 FQGTGA. Trimming removed 0 bases from V and 4 bases from J; junction bases left unmatched: 6. The CDR3 is 18 amino acids. CDR3 in DNA: TGTGCCAGCAGCTTAACCCGAGAGACTAGCGGGGGGGCAGATACGCAGTATTTT. Amino acids: CASSLTRETSGGADTQYF. The entire variable domain, with the rest obtained from reference TRBV7-3 and TRBJ2-3, is as follows: GAGVSQTPSNKVTEKGKYVELRCDPISGHTALYWYRQSLGQGPEFLIYFQGTGAADDSGLPNDRFFAVRPEGSVSTLKIQRTERGDSAVYLCASSLTRETSGGADTQYFGPGTRLTVL.

The chain couples TRBV5-1 to TRBJ1-3, with D possibly being TRBD1 (5 bases). V dropped 1 base and J dropped 4 bases, with 12 bases sitting between them. The CDR3 sequence is 15 residues long. CDR1 is SGHRS and CDR2 is YFSETQ in the germline V gene. This chain's CDR3 is CASSLIGGSGNTIYF. CDR3 sequence (DNA): TGCGCCAGCAGCTTGATCGGGGGTTCGGGAAACACCATATATTTT.

This rearrangement joins TRBV4-1 to TRBJ1-6; D is undetermined. CDR1 and CDR2 (germline): MGHRA, YSYEKL. The CDR3 is made up of 15 amino acids. Trimming pared 4 bases from V and 0 bases from J, leaving 7 bases between. In DNA form, the CDR3 reads TGCGCCAGCAGCCGCAGGAGCTCCTATAATTCACCCCTCCACTTT. This translates into CASSRRSSYNSPLHF.

This sequence joins TRBV11-2 and TRBJ2-1; 8 nucleotides line up with TRBD2. CDR1 is SGHAT and CDR2 is FQNNGV in the germline V gene. The CDR3 runs 15 residues. Trimming at V came to 0 bases and at J to 11 bases, leaving 9 bases not matched to a gene. In DNA, the CDR3 is TGTGCCAGCAGCTTAGATCTTTGGGTAGCGGGAAAGCAGTTCTTC. Translated: CASSLDLWVAGKQFF.

The chain uses TRBV7-9 and TRBJ2-1; possibly TRBD1 or TRBD2 for D (6 bases each). CDR3 size: 14 residues. Germline CDR1 SEHNR, CDR2 FQNEAQ (reference sequence). The germline V and J ends were trimmed by 0 bases and 10 bases, with 13 bases remaining between them. CDR3 DNA sequence: TGTGCCAGCAGCTTAGCGGGGGGCGTCACGGAGCAGTTCTTC. This gives the protein CASSLAGGVTEQFF.

The chain employs TRBV6-1 and TRBJ2-1; TRBD1 agrees at 8 bases. Germline values: CDR1 MNHNS, CDR2 SASEGT. Unmatched junction bases numbered 7, after V lost 2 bases and J lost 7 bases. The CDR3 totals 15 residues. CDR3 nucleotide sequence: TGTGCCAGCAGTGAAATGGGCAGGGGGCTAAATGAGCAGTTCTTC. Its protein product is CASSEMGRGLNEQFF.

V and J are TRBV4-3 and TRBJ2-3, with a possible D match to TRBD2 (6 bases). The CDR3 is made up of 17 amino acids. With 0 bases removed from V and 2 bases from J, the gap between germline ends came to 15 bases. Germline-derived CDR1 and CDR2 are LGHNA and YSLEER. For the CDR3, the DNA is TGCGCCAGCAGCCAAGATTGGGGTAGCGGAAACACAGATACGCAGTATTTT. It encodes CASSQDWGSGNTDTQYF.

The chain is built from TRBV5-1 and TRBJ2-7; possibly TRBD2 for D (7 bases). V was pared by 0 bases and J by 4 bases, with 11 bases between. The CDR3 runs to 14 residues. Germline V gene sequence: CDR1 SGHRS, CDR2 YFSETQ. The CDR3: CASSLEGGGYEQYF. CDR3 DNA sequence: TGCGCCAGCAGCTTGGAAGGGGGAGGGTACGAGCAGTACTTC.

The gene calls are TRBV11-2 and TRBJ1-6; maybe TRBD1 (6 bases). CDR3 size: 13 residues. From germline, CDR1 is SGHAT and CDR2 FQNNGV. V was shortened by 3 bases and J by 10 bases, with 10 bases between the two germline ends. CDR3 bases: TGTGCCAGCAGCTTGGACAGAAGGTCACCCCTCCACTTT. As protein: CASSLDRRSPLHF. Combining the CDR3 with reference TRBV11-2 and TRBJ1-6 gives the whole variable domain EAGVAQSPRYKIIEKRQSVAFWCNPISGHATLYWYQQILGQGPKLLIQFQNNGVVDDSQLPKDRFSAERLKGVDSTLKIQPAKLEDSAVYLCASSLDRRSPLHFGNGTRLTVT.

This clone was observed a few times. This sequence joins TRBV29-1 and TRBJ2-7, with a tentative D call TRBD2 (6 bases). Germline lookup yields CDR1 SQVTM and CDR2 ANQGSEA. The CDR3 is made up of 12 amino acids. The V and J ends lost 7 bases and 3 bases respectively, with 13 bases between them. CDR3 DNA: TGCAGCGCCCATAGCGGACGCTACGAGCAGTACTTC. Protein: CSAHSGRYEQYF.

The chain is built from TRBV15 and TRBJ2-3; no definite D call. This CDR3 spans 14 amino acids. V gave up 0 bases and J gave up 3 bases, with 7 bases separating them. Germline values: CDR1 LNHNV, CDR2 YYDKDF (reference sequence). The CDR3 sequence: CATSRETLTDTQYF. CDR3 DNA sequence: TGTGCCACCAGCAGAGAGACATTAACAGATACGCAGTATTTT. Full variable domain (missing parts from reference TRBV15 and TRBJ2-3): DAMVIQNPRYQVTQFGKPVTLSCSQTLNHNVMYWYQQKSSQAPKLLFHYYDKDFNNEADTPDNFQSRRPNTSFCFLDIRSPGLGDTAMYLCATSRETLTDTQYFGPGTRLTVL.

The count of this clone is one. The chain has TRBV7-9 and TRBJ1-1; tentatively, D is TRBD1 (5 bases). The CDR3 is made up of 14 amino acids. V was cut by 5 bases and J by 7 bases, with 17 bases left in between. In germline, CDR1 is SEHNR, CDR2 FQNEAQ (reference sequence). The chain's CDR3 is CASSRGGMGFEAFF. DNA for the CDR3: TGTGCCAGCAGCCGTGGGGGGATGGGGTTTGAAGCTTTCTTT.

This clone was picked up a small number of times. V usage is TRBV19 and J usage is TRBJ1-6; 11 bases match TRBD1. Germline V gene sequence: CDR1 LNHDA, CDR2 SQIVND (reference sequence). J lost 3 bases, V lost 5 bases, and 6 bases had no gene match. This CDR3 has 17 amino acids. Here the CDR3 reads CASSPRTGGFYNSPLHF. CDR3 nucleotides: TGTGCCAGTAGTCCTCGGACAGGGGGCTTCTATAATTCACCCCTCCACTTT.

The chain couples TRBV19 to TRBJ1-5; the D gene is possibly TRBD1 (5 bases). Germline loops: CDR1 LNHDA, CDR2 SQIVND (reference sequence). V lost 7 bases, J lost 3 bases, and 16 bases lay in between. The CDR3 contains 15 residues. The CDR3 here is CASKEGPGSNQPQHF. The CDR3 coding sequence is TGTGCCAGTAAGGAGGGGCCAGGGTCCAATCAGCCCCAGCATTTT.

The chain carries TRBV2 and TRBJ2-4, with D maybe TRBD2 (5 bases). The CDR3 sequence is 16 residues long. The germline V and J ends were trimmed by 3 bases and 2 bases, with 14 bases remaining between them. Germline values: CDR1 SNHLY, CDR2 FYNNEI. CDR3 in amino acids: CASSENPSGTKNIQYF. The CDR3 bases are TGTGCCAGCAGTGAGAACCCGTCGGGAACCAAAAACATTCAGTACTTC.

The chain has TRBV5-4 and TRBJ2-5; TRBD1 aligns across 7 bases. Trimming removed 3 bases from V and 4 bases from J; junction bases left unmatched: 15. Germline V gives CDR1 SGHNT, CDR2 YYREEE (reference sequence). This CDR3 contains 17 residues. The CDR3 sequence: CASSSRMTGFYRETQYF. The CDR3 bases are TGTGCCAGCAGCTCTAGGATGACAGGGTTTTACAGAGAGACCCAGTACTTC.

This clone was seen a handful of times. The V and J genes are TRBV7-9 and TRBJ2-3; the D call may be TRBD1 or TRBD2 (6 bases each). Trimming pared 8 bases from V and 1 base from J, leaving 16 bases between. The CDR3 runs to 15 residues. Germline CDR1 SEHNR, CDR2 FQNEAQ (reference sequence). The CDR3 DNA sequence: TGTGCCAGCTCCCCGGGGGCTAGCGGCACAGATACGCAGTATTTT. Protein product: CASSPGASGTDTQYF.

The genes are TRBV5-1 and TRBJ2-5, with TRBD1 matching 7 bases. The germline V gene encodes CDR1 SGHRS and CDR2 YFSETQ. The trim removed 0 bases at V and 2 bases at J, leaving 7 bases unmatched. The CDR3 length is 16 residues. The CDR3 loop reads CASSLALGRGQETQYF. The CDR3 nucleotides are TGCGCCAGCAGCTTGGCCTTGGGCAGGGGGCAAGAGACCCAGTACTTC. Using reference TRBV5-1 and TRBJ2-5 for the parts outside the CDR3, the full variable domain is KAGVTQTPRYLIKTRGQQVTLSCSPISGHRSVSWYQQTPGQGLQFLFEYFSETQRNKGNFPGRFSGRQFSNSRSEMNVSTLELGDSALYLCASSLALGRGQETQYFGPGTRLLVL.

About this clone itself: Other DNA sequences in the same sample also yield this CDR3. This chain uses TRBV5-5 with TRBJ1-5, with D hard to call. V dropped 0 bases and J dropped 5 bases, with 6 bases sitting between them. Germline loops: CDR1 SGHKS, CDR2 YYEKEE (reference sequence). This CDR3 has 13 amino acids. The CDR3 loop reads CASSLAEDQPQHF. CDR3 DNA: TGTGCCAGCAGCTTGGCGGAGGATCAGCCCCAGCATTTT.

This chain joins TRBV6-6 and TRBJ2-7, with D unclear. The CDR3 is 12 amino acids. Per the germline V gene, CDR1 is MNHNY and CDR2 is SVGAGI (reference sequence). Trimming pared 8 bases from V and 1 base from J, leaving 9 bases between. The CDR3 spells CASSFGSYEQYF. The CDR3 coding sequence is TGTGCCAGCTCGTTTGGGTCCTACGAGCAGTACTTC.

The genes are TRBV6-5 and TRBJ1-2; weak D call: TRBD1 (5 bases). Germline V gene data show CDR1 as MNHEY and CDR2 as SVGAGI. The CDR3 totals 16 residues. Between the trimmed V and J ends, which lost 2 bases and 8 bases, there was a span of 21 bases. CDR3 in amino acids: CASSYGGGGPSGGYTF. The CDR3 nucleotides read TGTGCCAGCAGTTACGGCGGTGGAGGACCCTCAGGGGGCTACACCTTC.

The chain recombines TRBV6-6 with TRBJ2-7, with 12 bases matching TRBD1. The germline V gene encodes CDR1 MNHNY and CDR2 SVGAGI (reference sequence). CDR3 length: 14 residues. With 5 bases clipped from V and 7 bases from J, the junction kept 6 bases outside the gene matches. Here the CDR3 reads CASSPGQGAKEQYF. In DNA, the CDR3 is TGTGCCAGCAGTCCGGGACAGGGGGCAAAGGAGCAGTACTTC.

This chain connects TRBV9 to TRBJ2-7, with 8 bases lining up with TRBD2. This CDR3 has 14 residues. CDR1 is SGDLS and CDR2 is YYNGEE in the germline V gene. Trimming cost V 0 bases and J 2 bases; bases outside gene matches: 1. CDR3 sequence reads: CASSVATSAYEQYF. The CDR3 DNA reads as TGTGCCAGCAGCGTAGCGACTAGCGCCTACGAGCAGTACTTC.